Below, one T cell receptor (beta chain) is given with its context. What it binds is unknown. V was pared by 7 bases and J by 2 bases, with 15 bases of the junction left unmatched. CDR1 LNHDA and CDR2 SQIVND come from the germline V gene (reference sequence). The CDR3 is 17 residues long. These data come from a study of shared clonotypes between healthy human individuals. Looking at the study overall: CD4 naive and CD4 memory each took three plates per donor, while CD8 naive took two and CD8 memory one.

Only in-frame clones appear in the TCRdb table, and some are missing; sequencing was by immunoSEQ multiplex PCR. This sample has some 900,000 clones, with 76% found just once. Study results and caveats: The study generally estimated greater richness for naive than memory subsets.

V and J are TRBV19 and TRBJ1-2; 8 bases agree with TRBD1. Sequences were obtained from memory CD4+ T cells sorted from blood. Subset described: CD45RA-negative fraction. The clonotype originates from a man younger than 35 in good health. CDR3 residues: CASTSPRTGKGNYGYTF. The CDR3 bases are TGTGCCAGTACCTCACCTCGGACAGGGAAGGGGAACTATGGCTACACCTTC.